What follows is one T cell receptor beta chain and its context. Its antigen is as yet unknown. This sample is part of a study of T cell responses to AZD1222 COVID-19 vaccine. Study as a whole: Second-dose timings of about 4 or about 12 weeks were pooled.

The germline gives CDR1 KGHSH, CDR2 LQKENI. The CDR3 loop spans 14 amino acids. The V end lost 2 bases, the J end lost 4 bases, and 6 bases lay between the germline ends. Repertoires were generated with immunoSEQ multiplex PCR, while TCRdb's copy carries only in-frame clones and drops some. The sample consists of some 190,000 clones, over 75% of them appearing once. General study results and limits: Only a handful of individuals given AZD1222 were seropositive at baseline. The peak T cell response came first, and repertoires were sampled only after it.

Here the sequenced sample was peripheral blood, taken on day 0 of AZD1222 vaccination. This sequence was found in an adult in good health. J is TRBJ1-6 and V is TRBV18, with no clear D. The DNA for the CDR3 is TGTGCCAGCTCACCAGTCCAGTATAATTCACCCCTCCACTTT. It specifies CASSPVQYNSPLHF.